Detailed here is one T cell receptor beta chain. These data belong to a study of beta chain features in type 1 diabetes. Reverse transcription of all isolated RNA meant that expressed TCRB transcripts were sequenced. Some clones are missing from TCRdb's copy, which holds only in-frame ones; the method was immunoSEQ multiplex PCR. The table includes 35,000 to 45,000 clones, roughly 67% detected once. The receptor was derived from a woman aged 25 to 39 in good health. The sample was Tregs from blood.

The DNA for the CDR3 is TGTGCCAGCATCAACCCGAGGGCAAACGAAAAACTGTTTTTT. The encoded protein is CASINPRANEKLFF. This chain connects TRBV6-1 to TRBJ1-4; D gene uncertain. CDR1 and CDR2 (germline): MNHNS, SASEGT. Trimming stripped 7 bases from V and 8 bases from J, with 17 bases between. This CDR3 comprises 14 residues.